This TCR beta chain comes out of a study of post-analysis software for immune sequencing data. Study-wide findings and caveats: Relative to controls, patients had a few TRBV segments at higher frequency, with TRBV5-6, TRBV5-1 and TRBV20-1 among these.

Unique-molecular-identifier-tagged TCR beta cDNA libraries were used. TCRdb reanalysed the PCR reads using MiXCR and keeps one entry per CDR3 protein. This table holds just over 250,000 distinct CDR3 sequences, 35% to 40% found once. This CDR3 spans 14 amino acids. The germline V gene has CDR1 MNHNY and CDR2 SVGAGI (reference sequence). Trimming removed 2 bases from V and 6 bases from J; junction bases left unmatched: 5. This clonotype has just one count. Its antigen is not known. Sequenced material: blood. The chain is built from TRBV6-6 and TRBJ1-2; 8 bases are a match to TRBD1. The sequence derives from a girl aged 5-17 years with multiple sclerosis. The CDR3, as DNA: TGTGCCAGCAGTTACCACACAGGGGGGGATGGCTACACCTTC. Its translation: CASSYHTGGDGYTF.